A single TCR beta chain is shown here with its context. Every donor was a healthy person donating bone marrow. Trimming cost V 0 bases and J 5 bases, with 27 bases left between them. In germline, CDR1 is SGHRS, CDR2 YFSETQ. This CDR3 region has 19 residues. This record comes from a study of cytomegalovirus exposure and HLA in healthy donors. PCR primers comprised 60 Vbeta and 13 Jbeta primers. This table comes from immunoSEQ multiplex PCR, and its TCRdb copy is limited to in-frame clones, with some not included. The sample lists about 140,000 clones, 80% occurring once. The TCR was taken from a male donor in good health and CMV-seronegative. The sample taken for sequencing was PBMCs. V is TRBV5-1 and J is TRBJ2-7; D is possibly TRBD2 (6 bases). The CDR3 loop reads CASSLAEVRGFLTLDEQYF. CDR3 sequence (DNA): TGCGCCAGCAGCTTGGCCGAGGTCCGGGGGTTCTTAACGTTGGACGAGCAGTACTTC.